A selection of T cell receptor beta chains follows, all from one sample in a study of T cells in Graves' hyperthyroidism and ophthalmopathy. TCRdb re-called the multiplex PCR reads with MiXCR, one entry per CDR3 protein. The sample has about 840,000 distinct CDR3 sequences, roughly 37% seen once; the top ten hold approximately 8.7%. The sequencing input was blood. Receptor source: a young man with Graves' hyperthyroidism. Each CDR3 is given with its conserved first and last residue. A D gene is named only where the DNA matches it firmly. Clone size, where shown, is once, few, many, or a class for clones that have expanded.

clone_size d_call j_call v_call cdr3_nt cdr3_aa
many . TRBJ1-1 TRBV19 TGTGCCAGTAGTCCTCCCCTTCGGGCCTCGCCTAATGCAGCTTTCTTT CASSPPLRASPNAAFF
. TRBD1 TRBJ2-2 TRBV15 TGTGCCACCAGCAGATCAGACAGGGGAGGCACCGGGGAGCTGTTTTTT CATSRSDRGGTGELFF
. . TRBJ2-5 TRBV29-1 TGCAGCGTCCCCGGACCGCCGTACCAAGAGACCCAGTACTTC CSVPGPPYQETQYF
few . TRBJ1-2 TRBV6-5 TGTGCCAGCAGTACTAATTACAGGGTCGAGGGGTATGGCTACACCTTC CASSTNYRVEGYGYTF
. . TRBJ2-6 TRBV4-2 TGTGCCAGCAGCCAAGAGTTCCGGGCCGGGGCCAACGTCCTGACTTTC CASSQEFRAGANVLTF
. . TRBJ2-7 TRBV29-1 TGCAGCGTTGAAACCGGGGGTTCCGAGCAGTACTTC CSVETGGSEQYF
. . TRBJ2-2 TRBV7-9 TGTGCCAGCAGCCCCCGCCGAGACATAGGGCGGCAAAACACCGGGGAGCTGTTTTTT CASSPRRDIGRQNTGELFF
. TRBD2 TRBJ2-5 TRBV3-1 TGTGCCAGCAGCCAACTAGACCTAGCGGGGAGGGAGACCCAGTACTTC CASSQLDLAGRETQYF
many . TRBJ1-5 TRBV7-2 TGTGCCAGCAGCTCCCAGGTGTATAGCAATCAGCCCCAGCATTTT CASSSQVYSNQPQHF
. . TRBJ2-7 TRBV11-3 TGTGCCAGCAGCCAAGATGTAGGCCAGCTTAATGAGCAGTACTTC CASSQDVGQLNEQYF
. . TRBJ2-7 TRBV7-3 TGTGCCAGCAGCACACTAGCCGGCTACGGCGAGCAGTACTTC CASSTLAGYGEQYF
. . TRBJ1-3 TRBV7-8 TGTGCCAGCAGCCAACTGAGCTCTGGAAACACCATATATTTT CASSQLSSGNTIYF
. TRBD2 TRBJ2-2 TRBV7-6 TGTGCCAGCAGGACGACTAGCGGGGGGGCGGACACCGGGGAGCTGTTTTTT CASRTTSGGADTGELFF
. TRBD2 TRBJ2-7 TRBV7-9 TGTGCCAGCAGCTTGCTATCTAGCGGGATCCACGAGCAGTACTTC CASSLLSSGIHEQYF
. TRBD1 TRBJ2-7 TRBV7-2 TGTGCCGGCAGCTTGGACAGGGTCGCCTACGAGCAGTACTTC CAGSLDRVAYEQYF
. . TRBJ1-2 TRBV7-9 TGTGCCAGCAGCTTCGGGGCCGGGGTCGGCTACACCTTC CASSFGAGVGYTF
many . TRBJ2-5 TRBV29-1 TGCAGCGTTCGCCCCCCTCAAGAGACCCAGTACTTC CSVRPPQETQYF
. . TRBJ2-5 TRBV12-3/TRBV12-4 TGTGCCAGCAGCGGGACGGGGCTGGGACCTCCGAAACACCACTTC CASSGTGLGPPKHHF
once TRBD1 TRBJ2-5 TRBV10-3 TGTGCCATCAGTGCTGCCAGGGGGGAGACCCAGTACTTC CAISAARGETQYF
. TRBD1 TRBJ2-7 TRBV7-4 TGTGCCAGCAGCGACAGGGTACGGGACGAGCAGCACTTC CASSDRVRDEQHF
. . TRBJ1-6 TRBV2 TGTGCCAGCAGGCCGGTGACCCGGGGGAATTCACCCCTCCACTTT CASRPVTRGNSPLHF
. . TRBJ1-4 TRBV6-5 TGTGCCAGCCAACAGACTGTAGGGGAAAAACTGTTTTTT CASQQTVGEKLFF
. . TRBJ2-7 TRBV4-2 TGTGCCAGCATCCGGCAGGGGCTTGACTACGAGCAGTACTTC CASIRQGLDYEQYF
. TRBD2 TRBJ2-7 TRBV7-2 TGCGCCAGCAGCCAAGCGGGCGGGAGGGATCCCTACGAGCAGTACTTC CASSQAGGRDPYEQYF
. TRBD1 TRBJ2-5 TRBV9 TGTGCCAGCAGCTCCGGGACAGGGAGTAGGGAGACCCAGTACTTC CASSSGTGSRETQYF
few . TRBJ2-7 TRBV13 TGTGCCAGCAGCTTTGAACACTTCTCCGGAGAGCAGTACTTC CASSFEHFSGEQYF
. . TRBJ2-2 TRBV13 TGTGCCAGCAGGATAAGAGGGGATGACGGGGAGCTGTTTTTT CASRIRGDDGELFF